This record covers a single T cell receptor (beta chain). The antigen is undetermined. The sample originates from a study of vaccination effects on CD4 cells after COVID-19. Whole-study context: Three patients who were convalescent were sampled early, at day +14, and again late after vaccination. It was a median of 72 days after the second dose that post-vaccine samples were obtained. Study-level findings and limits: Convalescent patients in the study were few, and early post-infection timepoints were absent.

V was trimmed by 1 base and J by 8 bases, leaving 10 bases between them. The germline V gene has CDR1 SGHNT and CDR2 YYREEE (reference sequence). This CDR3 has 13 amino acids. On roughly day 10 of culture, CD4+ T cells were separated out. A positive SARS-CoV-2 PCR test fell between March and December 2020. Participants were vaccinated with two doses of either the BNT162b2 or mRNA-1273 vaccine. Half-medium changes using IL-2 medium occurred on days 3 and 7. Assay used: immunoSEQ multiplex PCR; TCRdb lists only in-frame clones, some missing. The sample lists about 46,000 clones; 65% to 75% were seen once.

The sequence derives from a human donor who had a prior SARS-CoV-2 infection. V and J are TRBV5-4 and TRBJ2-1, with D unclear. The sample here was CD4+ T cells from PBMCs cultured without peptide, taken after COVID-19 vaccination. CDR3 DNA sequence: TGTGCCAGCAGCTTGCAAGTAGGTGATGAGCAGTTCTTC. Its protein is CASSLQVGDEQFF.